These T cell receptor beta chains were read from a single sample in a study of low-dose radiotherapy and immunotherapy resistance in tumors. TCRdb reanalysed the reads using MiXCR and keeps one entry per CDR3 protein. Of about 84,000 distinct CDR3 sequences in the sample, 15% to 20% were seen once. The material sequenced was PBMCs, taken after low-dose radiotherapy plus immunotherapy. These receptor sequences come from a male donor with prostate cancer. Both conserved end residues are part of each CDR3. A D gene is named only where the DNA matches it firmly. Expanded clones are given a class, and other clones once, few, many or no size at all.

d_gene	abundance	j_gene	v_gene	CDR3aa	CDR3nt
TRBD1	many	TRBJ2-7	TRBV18	CASSPMPTGATYEQYF	TGTGCCAGCTCACCTATGCCCACAGGGGCGACCTACGAGCAGTACTTC
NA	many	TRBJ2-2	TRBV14	CASSPSLSGELFF	TGTGCCAGCAGCCCCTCCTTGTCCGGGGAGCTGTTTTTT
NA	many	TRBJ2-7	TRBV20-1	CSAPPAEHSSYEQYF	TGCAGTGCTCCCCCCGCGGAGCATAGCTCCTACGAGCAGTACTTC
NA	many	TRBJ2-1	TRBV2	CASRNRAASSYNEQFF	TGTGCCAGCAGGAACAGGGCAGCAAGCTCCTACAATGAGCAGTTCTTC
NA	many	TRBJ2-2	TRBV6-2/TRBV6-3	CAIRAYLGRELFF	TGTGCCATCAGGGCCTATCTCGGTAGGGAGCTGTTTTTT
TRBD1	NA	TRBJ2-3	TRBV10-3	CAISGGTGRTDTQYF	TGTGCCATCAGTGGGGGGACAGGGAGGACAGATACGCAGTATTTT
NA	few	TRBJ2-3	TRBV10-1	CASSESEGQADTQYF	TGCGCCAGCAGTGAGTCGGAGGGGCAGGCGGATACGCAGTATTTT
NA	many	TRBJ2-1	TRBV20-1	CSARGRGMDNEQFF	TGCAGTGCCCGGGGCCGGGGTATGGACAATGAGCAGTTCTTC
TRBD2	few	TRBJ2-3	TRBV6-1	CASSFSGRSTDTQYF	TGTGCCAGCAGCTTTTCCGGGAGGAGCACAGATACGCAGTATTTT
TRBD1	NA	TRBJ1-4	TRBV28	CASSTPGQGEYEKLFF	TGTGCCAGCAGTACCCCGGGACAGGGGGAGTATGAAAAACTGTTTTTT
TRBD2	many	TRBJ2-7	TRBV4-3	CASSRGRGGSYEQYF	TGCGCCAGCAGCCGAGGGCGGGGCGGGAGTTACGAGCAGTACTTC
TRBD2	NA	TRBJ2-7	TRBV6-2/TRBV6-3	CASSGLAVTYEQYF	TGTGCCAGCAGCGGACTAGCGGTAACCTACGAGCAGTACTTC
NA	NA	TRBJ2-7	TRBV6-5	CASSDEPTGPGSEQYF	TGTGCCAGCAGCGACGAACCGACAGGGCCCGGGAGCGAGCAGTACTTC
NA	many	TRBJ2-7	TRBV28	CASSSASGFQQYF	TGTGCCAGCAGTTCAGCCTCAGGGTTCCAGCAGTACTTC
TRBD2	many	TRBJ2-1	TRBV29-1	CSVRETGLAGDNEQFF	TGCAGCGTGAGGGAAACAGGACTAGCGGGAGATAATGAGCAGTTCTTC
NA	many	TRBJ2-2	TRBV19	CASSIPGAGELFF	TGTGCCAGTAGTATTCCAGGGGCCGGGGAGCTGTTTTTT
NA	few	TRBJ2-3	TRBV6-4	CASGEGDTQYF	TGTGCCAGCGGGGAAGGCGATACGCAGTATTTT
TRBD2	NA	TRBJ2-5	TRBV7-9	CASSPRGGSGGQQETQYF	TGTGCCAGCAGCCCACGAGGTGGTAGCGGGGGTCAACAAGAGACCCAGTACTTC
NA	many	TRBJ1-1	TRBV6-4	CASSDGTLTEAFF	TGTGCCAGCAGTGACGGGACATTAACTGAAGCTTTCTTT
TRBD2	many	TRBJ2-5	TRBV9	CASSVVAGGRENQYF	TGTGCCAGCAGCGTAGTAGCGGGAGGGAGAGAGAACCAGTACTTC
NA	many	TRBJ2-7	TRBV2	CASSDGRFTYEQYF	TGTGCCAGCAGCGACGGACGGTTTACCTACGAGCAGTACTTC
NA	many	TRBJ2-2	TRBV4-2	CASTSSASLSNTGELFF	TGTGCCAGTACGTCATCGGCATCACTATCGAACACCGGGGAGCTGTTTTTT
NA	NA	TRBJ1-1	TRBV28	CATGTAGTEAFF	TGTGCCACCGGGACTGCGGGCACTGAAGCTTTCTTT
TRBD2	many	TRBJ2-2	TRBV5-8	CASSFKASGRLTGELFF	TGTGCCAGCAGCTTTAAGGCTAGCGGACGGTTAACCGGGGAGCTGTTTTTT
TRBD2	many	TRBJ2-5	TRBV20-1	CSARDAGGRETQYF	TGCAGTGCTAGAGATGCGGGGGGGCGAGAGACCCAGTACTTC
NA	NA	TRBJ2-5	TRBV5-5	CASSLLERETQYF	TGTGCCAGCAGCTTGTTGGAGCGGGAGACCCAGTACTTC
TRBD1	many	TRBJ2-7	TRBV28	CASSSGTGPYEQYF	TGTGCCAGCAGCTCCGGGACAGGTCCCTACGAGCAGTACTTC
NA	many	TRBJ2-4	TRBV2	CASSVAKNIQYF	TGTGCCAGCAGTGTAGCCAAAAACATTCAGTACTTC
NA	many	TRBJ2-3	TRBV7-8	CASSLGTQPDTQYF	TGTGCCAGCAGCCTCGGTACGCAGCCAGATACGCAGTATTTT
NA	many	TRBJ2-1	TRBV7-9	CASTLGSSYNEQFF	TGTGCCAGCACACTCGGGAGCTCCTACAATGAGCAGTTCTTC
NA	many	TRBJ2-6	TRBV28	CASSLPYSGANVLTF	TGTGCCAGCAGTTTACCCTACTCTGGGGCCAACGTCCTGACTTTC
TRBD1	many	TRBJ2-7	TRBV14	CASSLGTGSEQYF	TGTGCCAGCAGCCTGGGGACAGGGAGCGAGCAGTACTTC
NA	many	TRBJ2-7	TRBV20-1	CSAREKGSGYEQYF	TGCAGTGCTAGAGAGAAGGGCTCGGGCTACGAGCAGTACTTC
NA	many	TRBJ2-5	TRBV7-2	CASSLGKTQYF	TGTGCCAGCAGCCTGGGGAAGACCCAGTACTTC
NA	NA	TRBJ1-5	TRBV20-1	CSARVPGVSNQPQHF	TGCAGTGCTAGAGTCCCAGGGGTGAGCAATCAGCCCCAGCATTTT
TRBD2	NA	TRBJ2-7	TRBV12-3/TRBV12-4	CASSYSSGFPYEQYF	TGTGCCAGCAGTTACTCTAGCGGGTTCCCATACGAGCAGTACTTC
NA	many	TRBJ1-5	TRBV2	CASRQGSNQPQHF	TGTGCCAGCAGACAGGGTAGCAATCAGCCCCAGCATTTT
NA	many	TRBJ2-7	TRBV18	CASSLQLGGNEQYF	TGTGCCAGCTCACTGCAACTAGGGGGGAACGAGCAGTACTTC
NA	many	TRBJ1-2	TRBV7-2	CASSEPTGPSSFNYGYTF	TGTGCCAGCAGCGAACCGACAGGCCCTAGCTCCTTTAACTATGGCTACACCTTC
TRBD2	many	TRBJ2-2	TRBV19	CASSLLAGDTGELFF	TGTGCCAGTAGCCTCCTAGCGGGTGACACCGGGGAGCTGTTTTTT
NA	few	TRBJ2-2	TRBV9	CASSPTRANTGELFF	TGTGCCAGCAGCCCCACCAGGGCGAACACCGGGGAGCTGTTTTTT
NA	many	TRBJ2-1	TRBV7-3	CASSPAASNEQFF	TGTGCCAGCAGCCCAGCGGCGAGCAATGAGCAGTTCTTC
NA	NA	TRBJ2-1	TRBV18	CASSPKGNEQFF	TGTGCCAGCTCACCTAAAGGGAACGAGCAGTTCTTC
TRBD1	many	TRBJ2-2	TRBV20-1	CSAGRDRSGELFF	TGCAGTGCTGGGCGGGACAGGAGCGGGGAGCTGTTTTTT
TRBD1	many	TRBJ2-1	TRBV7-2	CASRNDRALYNEQFF	TGTGCCAGCAGAAACGACAGGGCCCTCTACAATGAGCAGTTCTTC
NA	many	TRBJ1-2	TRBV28	CASSQGSRGYTF	TGTGCCAGCAGCCAAGGGAGTAGGGGCTACACCTTC
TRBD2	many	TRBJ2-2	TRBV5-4	CASSPYGRGSGELFF	TGCGCCAGCAGCCCTTACGGGAGGGGATCCGGGGAGCTGTTTTTT
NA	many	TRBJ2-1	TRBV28	CASSPPLGGSINNEQFF	TGTGCCAGCAGCCCCCCCCTGGGTGGATCCATAAACAATGAGCAGTTCTTC
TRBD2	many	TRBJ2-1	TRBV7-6	CASSSPTSGYNEQFF	TGTGCCAGCAGTTCTCCGACTAGCGGCTACAATGAGCAGTTCTTC
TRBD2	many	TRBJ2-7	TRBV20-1	CSAITSGLSYEQYF	TGCAGTGCTATTACTAGCGGGCTATCCTACGAGCAGTACTTC
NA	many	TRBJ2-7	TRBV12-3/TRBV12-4	CASSLSGGLNEQYF	TGTGCCAGCAGTTTGAGTGGAGGTCTAAACGAGCAGTACTTC
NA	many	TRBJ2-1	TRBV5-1	CASSSNAGTADNEQFF	TGCGCCAGCAGCTCAAACGCCGGGACTGCTGACAATGAGCAGTTCTTC